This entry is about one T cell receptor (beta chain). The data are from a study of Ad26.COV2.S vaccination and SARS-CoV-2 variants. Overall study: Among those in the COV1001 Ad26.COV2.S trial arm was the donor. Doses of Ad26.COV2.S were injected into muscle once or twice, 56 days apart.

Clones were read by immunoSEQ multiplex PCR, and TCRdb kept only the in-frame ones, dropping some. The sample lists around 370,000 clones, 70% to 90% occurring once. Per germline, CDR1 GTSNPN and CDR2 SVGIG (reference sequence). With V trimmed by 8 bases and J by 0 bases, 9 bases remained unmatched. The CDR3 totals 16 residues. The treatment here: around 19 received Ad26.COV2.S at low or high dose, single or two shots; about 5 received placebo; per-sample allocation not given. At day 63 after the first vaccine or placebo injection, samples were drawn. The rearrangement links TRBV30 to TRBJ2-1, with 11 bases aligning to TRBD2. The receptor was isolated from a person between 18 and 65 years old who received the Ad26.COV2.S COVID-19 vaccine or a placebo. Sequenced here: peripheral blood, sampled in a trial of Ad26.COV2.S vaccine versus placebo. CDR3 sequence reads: CARNSGRAGSYNEQFF. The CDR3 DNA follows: TGTGCCCGGAATAGCGGGAGGGCCGGCTCCTACAATGAGCAGTTCTTC.